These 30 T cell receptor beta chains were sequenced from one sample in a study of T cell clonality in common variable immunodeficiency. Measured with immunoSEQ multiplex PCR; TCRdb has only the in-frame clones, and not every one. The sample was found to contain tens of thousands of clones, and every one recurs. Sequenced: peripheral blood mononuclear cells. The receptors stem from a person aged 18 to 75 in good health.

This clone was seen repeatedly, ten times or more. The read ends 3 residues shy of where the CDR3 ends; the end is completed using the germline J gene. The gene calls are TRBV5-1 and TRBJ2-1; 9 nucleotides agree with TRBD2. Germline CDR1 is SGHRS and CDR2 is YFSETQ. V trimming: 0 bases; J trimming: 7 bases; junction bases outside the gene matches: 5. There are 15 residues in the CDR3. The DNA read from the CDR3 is TGCGCCAGCAGCTTGGCGACTAGCGGAACGAATGAG. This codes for CASSLATSGTNE. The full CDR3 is CASSLATSGTNEQFF.

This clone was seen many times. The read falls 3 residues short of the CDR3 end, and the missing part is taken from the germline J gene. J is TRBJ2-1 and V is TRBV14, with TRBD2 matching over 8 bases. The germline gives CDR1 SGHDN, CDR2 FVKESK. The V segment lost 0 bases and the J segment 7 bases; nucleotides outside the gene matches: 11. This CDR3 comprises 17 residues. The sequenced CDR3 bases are TGTGCCAGCAGCCAAGAGGGCGCAGCGGGAGCTGAGAATGAG. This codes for CASSQEGAAGAENE. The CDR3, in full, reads CASSQEGAAGAENEQFF.

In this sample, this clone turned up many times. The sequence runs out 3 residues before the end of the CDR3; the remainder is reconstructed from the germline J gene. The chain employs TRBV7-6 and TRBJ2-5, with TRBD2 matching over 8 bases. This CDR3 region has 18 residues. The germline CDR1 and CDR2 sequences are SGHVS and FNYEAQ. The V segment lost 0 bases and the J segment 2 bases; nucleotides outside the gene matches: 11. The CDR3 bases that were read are TGTGCCAGCAGCTTAGCGTTGGGGCTAGCGGGCGGACAAGAGACC. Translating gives CASSLALGLAGGQET. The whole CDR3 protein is CASSLALGLAGGQETQYF.

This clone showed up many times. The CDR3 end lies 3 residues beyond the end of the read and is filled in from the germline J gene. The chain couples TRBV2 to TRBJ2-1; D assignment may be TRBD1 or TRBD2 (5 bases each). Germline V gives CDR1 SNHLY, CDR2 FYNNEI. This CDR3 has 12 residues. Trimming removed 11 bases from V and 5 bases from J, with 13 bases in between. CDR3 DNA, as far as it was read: TGTGCCTCGCGAGGGGATGACAATGAG. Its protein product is CASRGDDNE. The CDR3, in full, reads CASRGDDNEQFF.

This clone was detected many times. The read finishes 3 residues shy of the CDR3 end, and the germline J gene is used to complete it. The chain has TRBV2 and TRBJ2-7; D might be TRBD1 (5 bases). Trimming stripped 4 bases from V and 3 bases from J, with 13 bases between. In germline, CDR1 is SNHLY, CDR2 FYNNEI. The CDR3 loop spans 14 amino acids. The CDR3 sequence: CASSVSQGRYEQYF. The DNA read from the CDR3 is TGTGCCAGCAGTGTGAGTCAGGGCCGCTACGAG.

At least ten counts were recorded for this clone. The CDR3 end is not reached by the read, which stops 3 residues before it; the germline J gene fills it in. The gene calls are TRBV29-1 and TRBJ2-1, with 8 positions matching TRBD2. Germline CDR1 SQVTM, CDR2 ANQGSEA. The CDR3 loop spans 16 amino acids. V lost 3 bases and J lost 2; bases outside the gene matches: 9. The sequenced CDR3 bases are TGCAGCGTTGACGGTTTAGCGGGAAGACCCTACAATGAG. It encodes CSVDGLAGRPYNE. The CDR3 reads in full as CSVDGLAGRPYNEQFF.

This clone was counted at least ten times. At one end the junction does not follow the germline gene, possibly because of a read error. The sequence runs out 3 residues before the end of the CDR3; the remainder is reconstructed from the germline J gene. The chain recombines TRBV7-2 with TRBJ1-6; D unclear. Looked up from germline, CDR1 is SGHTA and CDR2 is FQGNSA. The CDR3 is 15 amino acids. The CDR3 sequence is CVSSLNRGRNSPLHF. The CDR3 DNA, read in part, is TGTGTCAGCAGCTTAAACCGCGGCAGAAATTCACCC.

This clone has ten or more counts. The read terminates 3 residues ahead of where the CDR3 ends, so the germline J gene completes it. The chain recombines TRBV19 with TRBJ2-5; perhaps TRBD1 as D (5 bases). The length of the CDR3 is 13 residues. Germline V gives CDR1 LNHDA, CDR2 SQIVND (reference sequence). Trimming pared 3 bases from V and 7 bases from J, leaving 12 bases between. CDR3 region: CASSMALRGTQYF. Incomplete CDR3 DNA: TGTGCCAGTAGTATGGCCCTTAGGGGGACC.

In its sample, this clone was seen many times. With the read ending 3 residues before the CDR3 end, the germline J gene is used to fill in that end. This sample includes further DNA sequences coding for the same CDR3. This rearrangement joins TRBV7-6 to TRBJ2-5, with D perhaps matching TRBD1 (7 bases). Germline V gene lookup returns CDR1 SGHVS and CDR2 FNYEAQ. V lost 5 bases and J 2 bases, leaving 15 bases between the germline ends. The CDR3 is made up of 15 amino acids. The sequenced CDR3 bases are TGTGCCAGCAGCACGGGGCAGGGGGGACAAGAGACC. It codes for CASSTGQGGQET. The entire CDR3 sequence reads CASSTGQGGQETQYF.

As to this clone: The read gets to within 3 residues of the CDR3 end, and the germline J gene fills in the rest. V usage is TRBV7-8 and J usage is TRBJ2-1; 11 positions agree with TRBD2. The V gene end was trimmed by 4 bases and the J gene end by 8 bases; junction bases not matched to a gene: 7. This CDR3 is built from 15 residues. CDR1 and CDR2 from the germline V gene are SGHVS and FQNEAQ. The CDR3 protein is CASSSPPGLADEQFF. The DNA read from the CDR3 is TGTGCCAGCAGCTCCCCCCCGGGACTAGCGGATGAG.

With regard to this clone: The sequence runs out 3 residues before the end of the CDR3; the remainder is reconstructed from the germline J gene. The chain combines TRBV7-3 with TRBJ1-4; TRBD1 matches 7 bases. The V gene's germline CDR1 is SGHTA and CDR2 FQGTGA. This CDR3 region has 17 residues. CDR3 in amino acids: CASTGTETFSGANVLFF. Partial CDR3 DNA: TGTGCCAGCACGGGGACAGAAACTTTCTCTGGGGCCAACGTA.

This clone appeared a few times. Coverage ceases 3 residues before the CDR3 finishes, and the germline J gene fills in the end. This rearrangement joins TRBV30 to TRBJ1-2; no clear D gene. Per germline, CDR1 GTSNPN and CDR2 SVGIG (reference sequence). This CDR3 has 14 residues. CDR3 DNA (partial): TGTGCCTGGAGTGTACGGAGCAACACAGATACC. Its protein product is CAWSVRSNTDT. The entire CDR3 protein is CAWSVRSNTDTYTF.

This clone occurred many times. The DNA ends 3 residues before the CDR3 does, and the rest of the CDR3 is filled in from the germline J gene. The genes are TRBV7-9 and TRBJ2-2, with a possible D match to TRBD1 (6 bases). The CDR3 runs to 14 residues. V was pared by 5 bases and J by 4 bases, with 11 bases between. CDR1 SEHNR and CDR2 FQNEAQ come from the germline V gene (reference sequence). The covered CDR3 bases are TGTGCCAGCAGCCTACAGGGTACCACCGGGGAG. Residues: CASSLQGTTGE. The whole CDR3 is CASSLQGTTGELFF. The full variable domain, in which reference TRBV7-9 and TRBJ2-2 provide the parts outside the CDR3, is DTGVSQNPRHKITKRGQNVTFRCDPISEHNRLYWYRQTLGQGPEFLTYFQNEAQLEKSRLLSDRFSAERPKGSFSTLEIQRTEQGDSAMYLCASSLQGTTGELFFGEGSRLTVL.

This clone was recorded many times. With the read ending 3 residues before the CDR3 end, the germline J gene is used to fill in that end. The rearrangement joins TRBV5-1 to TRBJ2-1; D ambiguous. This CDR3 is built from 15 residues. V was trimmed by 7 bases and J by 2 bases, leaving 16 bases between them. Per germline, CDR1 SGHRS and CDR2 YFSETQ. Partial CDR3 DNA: TGCGCCAGCGCATTCCGGCGCGGCCCCTACAATGAG. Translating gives CASAFRRGPYNE. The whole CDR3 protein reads CASAFRRGPYNEQFF.

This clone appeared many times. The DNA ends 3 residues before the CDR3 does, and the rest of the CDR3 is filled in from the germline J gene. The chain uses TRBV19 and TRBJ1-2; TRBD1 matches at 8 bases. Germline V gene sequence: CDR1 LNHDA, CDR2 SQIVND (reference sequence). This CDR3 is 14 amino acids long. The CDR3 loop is CASSTFGRQGPYTF. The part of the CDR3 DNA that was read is TGTGCCAGTAGTACCTTCGGCAGACAGGGGCCC.

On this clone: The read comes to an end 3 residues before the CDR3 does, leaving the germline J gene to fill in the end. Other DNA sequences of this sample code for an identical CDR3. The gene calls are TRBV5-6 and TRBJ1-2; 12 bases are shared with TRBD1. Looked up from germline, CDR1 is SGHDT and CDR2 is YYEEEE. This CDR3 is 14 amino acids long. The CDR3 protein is CASSGTGGAWGYTF. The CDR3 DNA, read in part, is TGTGCCAGCAGCGGGACAGGGGGCGCCTGGGGC. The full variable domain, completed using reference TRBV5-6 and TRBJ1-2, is DAGVTQSPTHLIKTRGQQVTLRCSPKSGHDTVSWYQQALGQGPQFIFQYYEEEERQRGNFPDRFSGHQFPNYSSELNVNALLLGDSALYLCASSGTGGAWGYTFGSGTRLTVV.

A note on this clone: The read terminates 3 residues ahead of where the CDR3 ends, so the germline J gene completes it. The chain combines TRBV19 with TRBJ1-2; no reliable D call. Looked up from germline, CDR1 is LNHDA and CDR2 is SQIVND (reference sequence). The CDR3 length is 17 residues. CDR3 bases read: TGTGCCAGTAGTATAGATCCTAGACTAGCGGGAGGTAATGAC. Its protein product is CASSIDPRLAGGND. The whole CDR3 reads CASSIDPRLAGGNDYTF.

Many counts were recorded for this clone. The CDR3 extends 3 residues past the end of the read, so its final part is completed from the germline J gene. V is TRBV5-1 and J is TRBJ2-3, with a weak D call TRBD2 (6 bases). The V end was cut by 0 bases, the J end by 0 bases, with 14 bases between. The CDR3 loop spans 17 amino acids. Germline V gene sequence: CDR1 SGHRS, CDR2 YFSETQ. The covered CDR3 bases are TGCGCCAGCAGCTTGGTGGGGCTAGCGACTAGCACAGATACG. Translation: CASSLVGLATSTDT. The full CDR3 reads CASSLVGLATSTDTQYF. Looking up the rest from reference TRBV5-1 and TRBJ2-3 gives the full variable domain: KAGVTQTPRYLIKTRGQQVTLSCSPISGHRSVSWYQQTPGQGLQFLFEYFSETQRNKGNFPGRFSGRQFSNSRSEMNVSTLELGDSALYLCASSLVGLATSTDTQYFGPGTRLTVL.

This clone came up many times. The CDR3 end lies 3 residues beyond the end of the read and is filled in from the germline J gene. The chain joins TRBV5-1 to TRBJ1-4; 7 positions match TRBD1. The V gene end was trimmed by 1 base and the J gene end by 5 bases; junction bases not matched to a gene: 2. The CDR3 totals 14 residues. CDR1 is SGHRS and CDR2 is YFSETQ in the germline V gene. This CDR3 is CASSLSGGNEKLFF. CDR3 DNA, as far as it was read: TGCGCCAGCAGCTTGTCAGGGGGAAATGAAAAA.

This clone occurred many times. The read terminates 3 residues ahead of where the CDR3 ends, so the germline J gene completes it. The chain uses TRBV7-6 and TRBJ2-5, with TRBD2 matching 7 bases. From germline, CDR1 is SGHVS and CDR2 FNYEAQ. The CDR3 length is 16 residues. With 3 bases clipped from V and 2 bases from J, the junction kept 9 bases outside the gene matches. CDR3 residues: CASSFAGTTFQETQYF. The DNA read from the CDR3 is TGTGCCAGCAGCTTCGCAGGGACTACCTTTCAAGAGACC.

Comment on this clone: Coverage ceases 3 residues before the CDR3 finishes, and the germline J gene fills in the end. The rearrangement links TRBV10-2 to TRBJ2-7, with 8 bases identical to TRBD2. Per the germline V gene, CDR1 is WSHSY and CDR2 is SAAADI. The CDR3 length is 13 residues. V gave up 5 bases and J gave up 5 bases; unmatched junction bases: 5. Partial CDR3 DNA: TGCGCCAGCAGTTCGGGACTAGGGGACGAG. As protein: CASSSGLGDE. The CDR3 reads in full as CASSSGLGDEQYF.

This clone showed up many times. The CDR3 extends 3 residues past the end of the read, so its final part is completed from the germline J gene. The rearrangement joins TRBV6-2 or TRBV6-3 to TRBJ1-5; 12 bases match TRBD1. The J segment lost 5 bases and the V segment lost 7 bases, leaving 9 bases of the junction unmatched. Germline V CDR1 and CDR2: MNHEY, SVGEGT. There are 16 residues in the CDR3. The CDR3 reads CASTQGGQGAYQPQHF. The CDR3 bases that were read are TGTGCCAGCACCCAAGGGGGACAGGGGGCATATCAGCCC.

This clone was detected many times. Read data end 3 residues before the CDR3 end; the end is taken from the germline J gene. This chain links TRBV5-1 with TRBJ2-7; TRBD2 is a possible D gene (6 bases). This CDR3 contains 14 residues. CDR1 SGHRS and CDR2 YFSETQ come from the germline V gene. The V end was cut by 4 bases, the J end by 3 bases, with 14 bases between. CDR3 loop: CASSAGLTIYEQYF. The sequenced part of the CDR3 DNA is TGCGCCAGCAGCGCGGGACTCACCATCTACGAG.

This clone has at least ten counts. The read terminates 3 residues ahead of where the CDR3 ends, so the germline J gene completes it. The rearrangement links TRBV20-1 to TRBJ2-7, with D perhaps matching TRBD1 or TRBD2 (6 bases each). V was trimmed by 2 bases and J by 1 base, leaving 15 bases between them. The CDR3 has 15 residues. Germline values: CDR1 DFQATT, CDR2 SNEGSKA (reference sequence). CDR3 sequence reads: CSARSGGGGSYEQYF. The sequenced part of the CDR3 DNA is TGCAGTGCTAGATCCGGAGGGGGTGGTTCCTACGAG.

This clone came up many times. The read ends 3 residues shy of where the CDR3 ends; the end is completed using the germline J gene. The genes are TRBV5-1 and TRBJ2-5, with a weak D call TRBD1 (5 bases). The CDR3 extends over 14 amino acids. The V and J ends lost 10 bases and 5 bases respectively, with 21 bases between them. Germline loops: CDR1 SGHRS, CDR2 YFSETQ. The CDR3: CAGAPVGLGETQYF. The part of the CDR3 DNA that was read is TGCGCCGGGGCCCCTGTGGGGCTAGGGGAGACC.

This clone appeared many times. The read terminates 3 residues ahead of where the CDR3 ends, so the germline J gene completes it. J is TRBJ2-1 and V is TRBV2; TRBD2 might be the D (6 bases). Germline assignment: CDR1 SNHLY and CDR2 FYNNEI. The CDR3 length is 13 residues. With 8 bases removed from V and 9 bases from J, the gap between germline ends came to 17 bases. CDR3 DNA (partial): TGTGCCAGCTGCCGGGACTTAGGTCTTGAG. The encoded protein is CASCRDLGLE. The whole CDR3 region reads CASCRDLGLEQFF.

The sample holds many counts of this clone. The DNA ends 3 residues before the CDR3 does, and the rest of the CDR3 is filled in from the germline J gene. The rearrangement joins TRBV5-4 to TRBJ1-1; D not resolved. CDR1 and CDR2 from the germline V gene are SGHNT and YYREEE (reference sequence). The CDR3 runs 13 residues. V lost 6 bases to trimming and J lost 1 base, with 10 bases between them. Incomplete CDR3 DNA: TGTGCCAGCACCGACAAAGAGAACACTGAA. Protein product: CASTDKENTE. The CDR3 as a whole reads CASTDKENTEAFF.

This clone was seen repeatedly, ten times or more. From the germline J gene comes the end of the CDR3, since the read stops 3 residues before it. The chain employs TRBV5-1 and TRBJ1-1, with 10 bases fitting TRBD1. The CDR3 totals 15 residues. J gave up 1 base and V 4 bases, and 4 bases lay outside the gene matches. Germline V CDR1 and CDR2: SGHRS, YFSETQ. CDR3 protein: CASSLDRGRNTEAFF. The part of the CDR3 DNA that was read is TGCGCCAGCAGCCTCGACAGGGGGCGGAACACTGAA.

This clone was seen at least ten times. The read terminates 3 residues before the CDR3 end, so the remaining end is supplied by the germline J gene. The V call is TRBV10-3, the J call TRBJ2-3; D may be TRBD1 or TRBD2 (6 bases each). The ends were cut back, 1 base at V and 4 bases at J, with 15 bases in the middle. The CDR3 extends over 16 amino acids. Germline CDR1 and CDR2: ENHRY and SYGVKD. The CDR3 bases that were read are TGTGCCATCAGTGAGTTTGGGGGCGGGATAGCAGATACG. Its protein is CAISEFGGGIADT. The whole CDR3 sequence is CAISEFGGGIADTQYF.

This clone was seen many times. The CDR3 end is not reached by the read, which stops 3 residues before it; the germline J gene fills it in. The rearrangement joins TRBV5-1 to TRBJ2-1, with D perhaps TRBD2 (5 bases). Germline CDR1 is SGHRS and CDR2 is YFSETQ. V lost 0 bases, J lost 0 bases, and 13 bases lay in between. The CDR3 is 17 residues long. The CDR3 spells CASSLASLASSYNEQFF. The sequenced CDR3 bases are TGCGCCAGCAGCTTGGCCTCGTTAGCGAGCTCCTACAATGAG. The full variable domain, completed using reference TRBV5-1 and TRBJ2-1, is KAGVTQTPRYLIKTRGQQVTLSCSPISGHRSVSWYQQTPGQGLQFLFEYFSETQRNKGNFPGRFSGRQFSNSRSEMNVSTLELGDSALYLCASSLASLASSYNEQFFGPGTRLTVL.